This T cell receptor beta chain was identified during a study of identical twins. Broader study findings: Not following the same donors, the study drew its conclusions from cross-sectional statistical analysis. Fewer insertions characterized abundant cord blood beta clonotypes, whereas memory repertoires showed none.

Unique molecular identifiers were present on the cDNA, which also gained a universal primer site by template switching. TCRdb ran MiXCR on the 5' RACE reads and lists one entry per CDR3 protein. The sample includes 150,000 or so distinct CDR3 sequences, roughly 3.3% seen only once; the top ten take about 7.8%. This clonotype showed up many times. Its target is unknown. Unmatched junction bases numbered 11, after V lost 0 bases and J lost 10 bases. The CDR3 totals 16 residues. Germline V gives CDR1 DFQATT, CDR2 SNEGSKA (reference sequence). The sequence derives from a man in his late teens or twenties in good health. The specimen sequenced was memory T cells sorted from blood. The chain recombines TRBV20-1 with TRBJ2-1; 11 bases are a match to TRBD2. CDR3 nucleotide sequence: TGCAGTGCTAGAGATCCCCTAGCGGGAGGAGAAGGCGAGCAGTTCTTC. Its protein product is CSARDPLAGGEGEQFF.